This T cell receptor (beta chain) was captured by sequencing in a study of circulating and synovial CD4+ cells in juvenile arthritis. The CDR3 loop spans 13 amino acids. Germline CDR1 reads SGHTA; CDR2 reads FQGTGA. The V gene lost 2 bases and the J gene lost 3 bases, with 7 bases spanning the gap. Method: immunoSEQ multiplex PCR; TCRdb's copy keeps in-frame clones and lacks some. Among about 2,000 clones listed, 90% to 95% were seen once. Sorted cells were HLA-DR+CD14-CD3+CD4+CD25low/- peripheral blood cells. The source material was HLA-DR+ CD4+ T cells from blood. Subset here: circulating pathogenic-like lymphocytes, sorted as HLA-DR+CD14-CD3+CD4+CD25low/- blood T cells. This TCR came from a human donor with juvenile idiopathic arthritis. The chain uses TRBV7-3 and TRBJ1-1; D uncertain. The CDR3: CASSLRRDTEAFF. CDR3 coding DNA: TGTGCCAGCAGCTTACGGAGGGACACTGAAGCTTTCTTT.